The entry below gives a single T cell receptor (beta chain) sequence along with its context. Survey level was the resolution at which the v3.0 immunoSEQ assay ran. Generated by immunoSEQ multiplex PCR, the TCRdb table keeps only in-frame clones and is missing some. The top ten hold around 3.6% of the sample, which has 30,000 to 40,000 clones, around 74% seen once. Germline loops: CDR1 MNHEY, CDR2 SMNVEV (reference sequence). CDR3 length equals 14 residues. V trimming: 2 bases; J trimming: 4 bases; junction bases outside the gene matches: 4. The data are from a study of long-term antiretroviral therapy in people with HIV.

The rearrangement uses TRBV27 and TRBJ1-2; 7 bases line up with TRBD1. The material sequenced was unsorted PBMCs, taken 3 years after starting antiretroviral therapy. This TCR was recovered from a middle-aged man with HIV. The CDR3 sequence is CASSLARDSYGYTF. CDR3 nucleotides: TGTGCCAGCAGTTTAGCCCGGGACAGCTATGGCTACACCTTC.